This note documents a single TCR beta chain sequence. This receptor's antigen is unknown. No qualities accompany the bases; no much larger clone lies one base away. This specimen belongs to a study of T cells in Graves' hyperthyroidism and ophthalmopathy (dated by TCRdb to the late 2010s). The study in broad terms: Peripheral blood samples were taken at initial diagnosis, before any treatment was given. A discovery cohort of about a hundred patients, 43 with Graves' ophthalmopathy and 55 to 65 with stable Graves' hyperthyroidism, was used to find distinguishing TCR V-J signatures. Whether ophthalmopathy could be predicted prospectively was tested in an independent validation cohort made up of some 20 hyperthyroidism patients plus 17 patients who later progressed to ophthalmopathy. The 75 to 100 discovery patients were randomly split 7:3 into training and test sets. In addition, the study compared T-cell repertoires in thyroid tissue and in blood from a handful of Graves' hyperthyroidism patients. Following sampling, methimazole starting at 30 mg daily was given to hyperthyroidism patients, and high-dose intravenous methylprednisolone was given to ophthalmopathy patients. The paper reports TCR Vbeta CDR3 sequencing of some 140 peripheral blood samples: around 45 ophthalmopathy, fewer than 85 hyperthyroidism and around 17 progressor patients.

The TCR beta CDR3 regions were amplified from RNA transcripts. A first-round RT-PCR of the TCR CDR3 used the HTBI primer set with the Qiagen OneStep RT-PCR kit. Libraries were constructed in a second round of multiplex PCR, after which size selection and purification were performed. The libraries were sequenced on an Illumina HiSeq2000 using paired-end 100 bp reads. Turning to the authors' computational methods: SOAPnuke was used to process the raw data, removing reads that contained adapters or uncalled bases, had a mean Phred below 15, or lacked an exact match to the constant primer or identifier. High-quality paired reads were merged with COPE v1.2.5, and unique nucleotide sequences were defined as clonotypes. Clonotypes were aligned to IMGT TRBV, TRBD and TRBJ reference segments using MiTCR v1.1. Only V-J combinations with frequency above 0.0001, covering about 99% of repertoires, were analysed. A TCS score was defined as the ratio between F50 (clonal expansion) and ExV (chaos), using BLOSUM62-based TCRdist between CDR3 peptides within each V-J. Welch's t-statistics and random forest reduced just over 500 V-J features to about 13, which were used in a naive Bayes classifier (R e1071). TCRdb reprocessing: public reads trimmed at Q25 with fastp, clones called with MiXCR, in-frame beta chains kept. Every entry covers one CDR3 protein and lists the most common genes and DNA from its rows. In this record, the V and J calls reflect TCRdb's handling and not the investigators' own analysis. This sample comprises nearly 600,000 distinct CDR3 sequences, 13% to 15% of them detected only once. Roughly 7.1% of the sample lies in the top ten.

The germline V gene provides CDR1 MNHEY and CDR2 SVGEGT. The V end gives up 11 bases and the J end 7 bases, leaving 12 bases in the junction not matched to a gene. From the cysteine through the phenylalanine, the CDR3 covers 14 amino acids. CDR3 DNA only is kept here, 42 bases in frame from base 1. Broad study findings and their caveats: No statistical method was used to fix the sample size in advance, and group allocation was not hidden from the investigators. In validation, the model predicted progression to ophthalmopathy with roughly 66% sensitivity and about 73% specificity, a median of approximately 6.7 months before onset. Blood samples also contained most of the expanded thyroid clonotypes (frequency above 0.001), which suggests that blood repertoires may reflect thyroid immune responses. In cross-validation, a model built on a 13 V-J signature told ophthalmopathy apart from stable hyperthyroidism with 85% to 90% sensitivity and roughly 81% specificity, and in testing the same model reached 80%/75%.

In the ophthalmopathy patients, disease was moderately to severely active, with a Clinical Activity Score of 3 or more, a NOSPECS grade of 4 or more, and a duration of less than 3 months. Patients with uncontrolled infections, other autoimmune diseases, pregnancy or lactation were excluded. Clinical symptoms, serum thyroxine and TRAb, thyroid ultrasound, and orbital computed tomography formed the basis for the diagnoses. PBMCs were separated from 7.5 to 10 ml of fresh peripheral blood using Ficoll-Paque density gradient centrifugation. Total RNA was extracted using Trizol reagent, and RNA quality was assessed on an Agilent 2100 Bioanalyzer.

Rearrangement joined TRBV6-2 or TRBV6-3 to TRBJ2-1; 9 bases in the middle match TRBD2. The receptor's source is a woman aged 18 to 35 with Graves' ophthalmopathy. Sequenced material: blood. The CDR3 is CACNSGSLWNEQFF. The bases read TGTGCCTGCAATAGCGGGAGTCTGTGGAATGAGCAGTTCTTC.